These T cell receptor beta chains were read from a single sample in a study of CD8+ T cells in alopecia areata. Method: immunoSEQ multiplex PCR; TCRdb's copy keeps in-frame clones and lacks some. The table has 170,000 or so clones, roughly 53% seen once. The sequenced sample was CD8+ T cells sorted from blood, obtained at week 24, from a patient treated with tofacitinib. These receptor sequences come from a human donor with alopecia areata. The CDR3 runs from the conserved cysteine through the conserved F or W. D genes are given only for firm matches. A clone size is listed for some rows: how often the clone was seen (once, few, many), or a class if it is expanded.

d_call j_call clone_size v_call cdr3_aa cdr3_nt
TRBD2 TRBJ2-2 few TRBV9 CASSSRTSGIPGELFF TGTGCCAGCAGTTCTCGGACTAGCGGGATCCCCGGGGAGCTGTTTTTT
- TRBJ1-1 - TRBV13 CASSYRRTEAFF TGTGCCAGCAGCTATAGGAGGACGGAAGCTTTCTTT
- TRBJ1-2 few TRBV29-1 CSVQSGRNYGYTF TGCAGCGTTCAATCTGGACGAAACTATGGCTACACCTTC
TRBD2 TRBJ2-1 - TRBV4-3 CASSQDAVGGAYNEQFF TGCGCCAGCAGCCAAGATGCTGTCGGGGGGGCCTACAATGAGCAGTTCTTC
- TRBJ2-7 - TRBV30 CAWTSGPGDEQYF TGTGCCTGGACCTCGGGGCCGGGCGACGAGCAGTACTTC
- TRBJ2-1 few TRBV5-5 CASSLGYSLSYNEQFF TGTGCCAGCTCCCTTGGCTACTCCCTCTCCTACAATGAGCAGTTCTTC
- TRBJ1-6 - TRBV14 CASSQVSGVGSPLHF TGTGCCAGCAGCCAAGTGTCCGGGGTTGGGTCACCCCTCCACTTT
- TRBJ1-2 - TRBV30 CAWGIGGGLLDGYTF TGTGCCTGGGGAATAGGCGGTGGCCTCCTGGATGGCTACACCTTC
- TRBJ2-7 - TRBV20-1 CSAPDGYEQYF TGCAGTGCACCGGACGGTTACGAGCAGTACTTC
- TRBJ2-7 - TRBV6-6 CASGSSSYEQYF TGTGCCAGCGGGTCGAGCTCCTACGAGCAGTACTTC
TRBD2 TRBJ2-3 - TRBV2 CASSPGLAGRTDTQYF TGTGCCAGCAGTCCCGGACTAGCGGGACGCACAGATACGCAGTATTTT
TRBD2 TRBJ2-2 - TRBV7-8 CASSSRLAGVTGELFF TGTGCCAGCAGCTCACGACTAGCGGGGGTCACCGGGGAGCTGTTTTTT
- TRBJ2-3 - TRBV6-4 CASSERGRGHTDTQYF TGTGCCAGCAGTGAACGGGGTCGGGGACACACAGATACGCAGTATTTT
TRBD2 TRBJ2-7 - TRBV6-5 CASGTNEQYF TGTGCCAGCGGGACTAACGAGCAGTACTTC
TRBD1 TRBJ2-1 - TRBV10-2 CARARDRDNEQFF TGCGCCAGGGCCCGGGACAGGGACAATGAGCAGTTCTTC